The source of this T cell receptor (beta chain) is a study of post-analysis software for immune sequencing data. Looking at the study overall: Several disease courses (relapsing-remitting, secondary progressive and progressive-relapsing) of multiple sclerosis were included. General study points: The study found significantly lower normalized Chao1 diversity in multiple sclerosis patients than in controls. Strong co-clustering by F measure was evident for samples that had been prepared in the same batch. There were five or six TRBV segments more frequent in patients than controls, and TRBV5-6, TRBV5-1 and TRBV20-1 were among them.

Every TCR beta cDNA library bore unique molecular identifiers. TCRdb reprocessed the PCR reads via MiXCR and lists one record per CDR3 protein. Here the sample spans approximately 690,000 distinct CDR3 sequences, 59% being singletons. J gave up 11 bases and V 4 bases, and 10 bases lay outside the gene matches. Germline CDR1 SGHVS, CDR2 FQNEAQ. This CDR3 region has 14 residues. A few counts support this clonotype. Its antigen remains unidentified. Sequencing was carried out using blood. The V gene is TRBV7-8, the J gene TRBJ2-5; 10 bases line up with TRBD1. The sequence was collected from a girl aged 2 to 9 with multiple sclerosis. The CDR3 here is CASSSGTGVIEQYF. CDR3 nucleotides: TGTGCCAGCAGCTCCGGGACAGGGGTCATAGAGCAGTACTTC.